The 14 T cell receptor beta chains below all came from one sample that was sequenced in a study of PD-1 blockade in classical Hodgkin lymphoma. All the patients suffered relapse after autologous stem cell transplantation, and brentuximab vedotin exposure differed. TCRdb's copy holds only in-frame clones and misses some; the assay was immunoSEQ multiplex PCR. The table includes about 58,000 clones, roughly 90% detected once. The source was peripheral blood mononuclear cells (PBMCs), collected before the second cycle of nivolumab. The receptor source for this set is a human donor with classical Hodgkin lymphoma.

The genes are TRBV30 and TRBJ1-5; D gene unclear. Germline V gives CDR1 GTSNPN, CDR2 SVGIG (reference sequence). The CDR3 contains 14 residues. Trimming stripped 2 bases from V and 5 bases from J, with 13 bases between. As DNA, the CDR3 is TGTGCCTGGAGTAACCAGGTGGTGGATCAGCCCCAGCATTTT. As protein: CAWSNQVVDQPQHF.

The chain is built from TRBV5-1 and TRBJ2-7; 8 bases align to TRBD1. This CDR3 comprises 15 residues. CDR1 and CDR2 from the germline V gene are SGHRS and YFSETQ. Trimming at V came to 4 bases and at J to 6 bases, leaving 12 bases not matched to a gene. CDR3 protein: CASSLFAGQGVEQYF. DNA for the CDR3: TGCGCCAGCAGCCTTTTCGCCGGACAGGGAGTCGAGCAGTACTTC.

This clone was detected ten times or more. Here the CDR3 DNA reads TGTGCCAGCAGCCCCGCAGGAGTGGATGAAAAACTGTTTTTT. Its translation is CASSPAGVDEKLFF. The V call is TRBV7-9, the J call TRBJ1-4; D not resolved. Trimming stripped 5 bases from V and 6 bases from J, with 13 bases between. The CDR3 loop spans 14 amino acids. Germline V lookup: CDR1 SEHNR, CDR2 FQNEAQ (reference sequence).

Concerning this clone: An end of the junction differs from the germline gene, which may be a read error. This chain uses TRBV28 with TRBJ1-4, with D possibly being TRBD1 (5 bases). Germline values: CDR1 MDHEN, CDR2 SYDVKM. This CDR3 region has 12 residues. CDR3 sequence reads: CASNQGDSGLGF. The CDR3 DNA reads TGTGCCAGCAACCAAGGGGACTCGGGGCTTGGTTTT.

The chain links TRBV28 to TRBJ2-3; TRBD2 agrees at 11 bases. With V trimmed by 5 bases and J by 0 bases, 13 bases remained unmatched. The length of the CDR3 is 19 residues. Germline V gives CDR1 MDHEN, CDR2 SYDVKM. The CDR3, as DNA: TGTGCCAGCAGTGAGGTCGGTTGGGGACTAGCGGATAGCACAGATACGCAGTATTTT. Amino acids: CASSEVGWGLADSTDTQYF.

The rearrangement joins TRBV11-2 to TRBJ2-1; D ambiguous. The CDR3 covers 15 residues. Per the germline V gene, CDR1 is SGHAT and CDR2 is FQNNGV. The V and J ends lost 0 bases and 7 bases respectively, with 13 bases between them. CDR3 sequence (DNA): TGTGCCAGCAGCTTAGATCTTGGGAACGAGAATGAGCAGTTCTTC. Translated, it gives CASSLDLGNENEQFF.

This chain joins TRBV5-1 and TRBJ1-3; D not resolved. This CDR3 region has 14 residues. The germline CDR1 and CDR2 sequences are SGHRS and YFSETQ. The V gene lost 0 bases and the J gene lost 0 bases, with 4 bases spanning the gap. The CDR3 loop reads CASSLVSSGNTIYF. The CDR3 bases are TGCGCCAGCAGCTTGGTGAGCTCTGGAAACACCATATATTTT.

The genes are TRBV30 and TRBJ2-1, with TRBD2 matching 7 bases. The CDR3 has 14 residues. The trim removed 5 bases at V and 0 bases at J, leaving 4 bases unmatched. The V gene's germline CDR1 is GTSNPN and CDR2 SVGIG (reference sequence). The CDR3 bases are TGTGCCTGGGGAGCGGGGAGCTCCTACAATGAGCAGTTCTTC. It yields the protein CAWGAGSSYNEQFF.

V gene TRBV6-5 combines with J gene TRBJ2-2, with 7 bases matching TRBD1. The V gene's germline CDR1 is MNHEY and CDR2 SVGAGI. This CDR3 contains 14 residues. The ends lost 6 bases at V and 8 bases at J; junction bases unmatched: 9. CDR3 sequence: CASSPGTARGELFF. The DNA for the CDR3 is TGTGCCAGCAGCCCCGGGACAGCCAGGGGGGAGCTGTTTTTT.

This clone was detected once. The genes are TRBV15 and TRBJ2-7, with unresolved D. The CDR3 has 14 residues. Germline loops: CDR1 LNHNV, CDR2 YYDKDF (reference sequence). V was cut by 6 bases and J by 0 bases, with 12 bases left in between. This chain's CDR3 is CATRTSPSSYEQYF. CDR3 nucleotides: TGTGCCACCAGAACCTCCCCCAGCTCCTACGAGCAGTACTTC.

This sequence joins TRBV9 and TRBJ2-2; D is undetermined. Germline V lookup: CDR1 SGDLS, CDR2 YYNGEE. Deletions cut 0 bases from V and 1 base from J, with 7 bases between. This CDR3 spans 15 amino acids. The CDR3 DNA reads TGTGCCAGCAGCGTAGCCAGCTGGAACACCGGGGAGCTGTTTTTT. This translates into CASSVASWNTGELFF. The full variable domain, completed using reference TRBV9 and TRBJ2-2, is DSGVTQTPKHLITATGQRVTLRCSPRSGDLSVYWYQQSLDQGLQFLIQYYNGEERAKGNILERFSAQQFPDLHSELNLSSLELGDSALYFCASSVASWNTGELFFGEGSRLTVL.

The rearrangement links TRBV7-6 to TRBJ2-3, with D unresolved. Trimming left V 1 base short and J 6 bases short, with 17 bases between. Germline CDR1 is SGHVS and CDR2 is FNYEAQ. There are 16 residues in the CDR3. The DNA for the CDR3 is TGTGCCAGCAGCTTAGAAGGTGAACGGCCGAGGGATACGCAGTATTTT. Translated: CASSLEGERPRDTQYF.

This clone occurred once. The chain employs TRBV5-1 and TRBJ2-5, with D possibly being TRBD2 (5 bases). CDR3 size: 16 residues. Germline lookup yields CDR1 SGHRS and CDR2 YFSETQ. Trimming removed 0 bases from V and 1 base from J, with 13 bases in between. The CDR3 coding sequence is TGCGCCAGCAGCTTGGGGTTGAGCGGAGCCCAAGAGACCCAGTACTTC. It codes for CASSLGLSGAQETQYF.

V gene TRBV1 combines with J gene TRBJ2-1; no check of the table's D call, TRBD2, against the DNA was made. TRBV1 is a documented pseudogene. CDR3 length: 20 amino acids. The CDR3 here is CTSSLPPGTSGGSSYNEQFF. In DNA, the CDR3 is TGCACCAGCAGCCTACCCCCCGGGACTAGCGGGGGTAGCTCCTACAATGAGCAGTTCTTC.